This TCR beta chain appears in the sequencing data of a study of blood T cell repertoires in COVID-19. Study details: The origin of the acute and convalescent COVID-19 samples was the United States, Italy and Spain. Sources were T cells, B-cell-depleted T cells, or PBMCs; the material itself was cDNA or gDNA.

The germline V gene has CDR1 MGHDK and CDR2 SYGVNS. CDR3 size: 16 residues. V was cut by 2 bases and J by 6 bases, with 19 bases left in between. Measured with immunoSEQ multiplex PCR; TCRdb has only the in-frame clones, and not every one. Of a few hundred thousand clones listed, about 80% are singletons. The receptor comes from a man younger than 45 with acute COVID-19. Input material: PBMCs or T cells enriched from blood (not recorded which). V and J are TRBV25-1 and TRBJ1-1; the D gene is possibly TRBD1 (6 bases). CDR3 bases: TGTGCCAGCAGTGAACTCTTAGAGGGGGTGGGGGCTGAAGCTTTCTTT. It yields the protein CASSELLEGVGAEAFF.